The 18 T cell receptor beta chains presented below share a single source sample, sequenced in a study of CD8 T cells in Susac syndrome. The authors reverse transcribed about 0.5 to 1 ug RNA with random hexamers. Each CDR3 protein is one row after TCRdb ran MiXCR on the immunoSEQ multiplex PCR reads. The sample yields 250,000 to 300,000 distinct CDR3 sequences, around 85% seen once. The source material was CD8+ T cells from PBMCs. These receptor sequences come from a human donor with multiple sclerosis.

J is TRBJ2-3 and V is TRBV12-3 or TRBV12-4; weak D call: TRBD2 (6 bases). Trimming shortened V by 3 bases and J by 3 bases, and 13 bases separated the two germline ends. The CDR3 is 15 amino acids. The CDR3 nucleotides are TGTGCCAGCAGTTTGGGCGGGACCGGGACAGATACGCAGTATTTT. Protein product: CASSLGGTGTDTQYF.

The chain is built from TRBV11-2 and TRBJ2-1, with D possibly being TRBD1 or TRBD2 (5 bases each). The CDR3 totals 16 residues. In germline, CDR1 is SGHAT, CDR2 FQNNGV. V was cut by 1 base and J by 5 bases, with 15 bases left in between. CDR3 nucleotide sequence: TGTGCCAGCAGCTTAGTTGGGGGTATTCAGCACAATGAGCAGTTCTTC. It encodes CASSLVGGIQHNEQFF.

The V call is TRBV28, the J call TRBJ2-2, with unresolved D. Per germline, CDR1 MDHEN and CDR2 SYDVKM. CDR3 length equals 15 residues. Trimming pared 3 bases from V and 0 bases from J, leaving 8 bases between. The CDR3 is CASSLRQTNTGELFF. CDR3 DNA sequence: TGTGCCAGCAGTTTGCGGCAGACGAACACCGGGGAGCTGTTTTTT.

A single count supports this clonotype. This CDR3 reads CASSPSDQETQYF. In nucleotides, the CDR3 is TGTGCCAGCAGTCCCAGCGATCAAGAGACCCAGTACTTC. This chain uses TRBV27 with TRBJ2-5; D gene uncertain. The germline CDR1 and CDR2 sequences are MNHEY and SMNVEV (reference sequence). V gave up 5 bases and J gave up 2 bases, with 9 bases separating them. This CDR3 spans 13 amino acids.

V and J are TRBV3-1 and TRBJ2-7; 8 bases match TRBD1. Germline-derived CDR1 and CDR2 are LGHDT and YNNKEL (reference sequence). The V gene end was trimmed by 6 bases and the J gene end by 3 bases; junction bases not matched to a gene: 16. This CDR3 comprises 17 residues. The CDR3 DNA follows: TGTGCCAGCAGACAGGGGGTCGGGACAGGCGCCTTCTACGAGCAGTACTTC. Its protein is CASRQGVGTGAFYEQYF.

This rearrangement joins TRBV24-1 to TRBJ2-5; 7 bases match TRBD1. CDR1 is KGHDR and CDR2 is SFDVKD in the germline V gene. The J segment lost 5 bases and the V segment lost 5 bases, leaving 13 bases of the junction unmatched. CDR3 length equals 16 residues. The chain's CDR3 is CATSAPDRSSHETQYF. In DNA form, the CDR3 reads TGTGCCACCAGTGCCCCGGACAGGTCATCACACGAGACCCAGTACTTC.

V is TRBV28 and J is TRBJ1-5; 10 nucleotides agree with TRBD1. Germline CDR1 and CDR2: MDHEN and SYDVKM. Germline trimming cut 5 bases from V and 0 bases from J; bases unmatched to any gene: 16. The CDR3 is 20 residues long. CDR3 nucleotide sequence: TGTGCCAGCAGTCTCCCTCGGACAGGGGGACAACCTTATAGCAATCAGCCCCAGCATTTT. This translates into CASSLPRTGGQPYSNQPQHF. Based on the CDR3 plus reference TRBV28 and TRBJ1-5, the full variable domain is DVKVTQSSRYLVKRTGEKVFLECVQDMDHENMFWYRQDPGLGLRLIYFSYDVKMKEKGDIPEGYSVSREKKERFSLILESASTNQTSMYLCASSLPRTGGQPYSNQPQHFGDGTRLSIL.

The rearrangement uses TRBV10-3 and TRBJ1-1, with D possibly TRBD1 on 5 matching bases. CDR1 ENHRY and CDR2 SYGVKD come from the germline V gene. Between the trimmed V and J ends, which lost 3 bases and 4 bases, there was a span of 18 bases. The CDR3 loop spans 16 amino acids. CDR3 sequence reads: CAISDLNGGRSTEAFF. The CDR3 DNA reads TGTGCCATCAGTGACCTAAACGGGGGGAGGTCCACTGAAGCTTTCTTT.

This chain connects TRBV7-7 to TRBJ2-2; 11 bases match TRBD2. V shed 6 bases, J shed 0 bases, and the junction held 9 bases outside the gene matches. The CDR3 extends over 18 amino acids. The germline gives CDR1 SSHAT, CDR2 FNYEAQ (reference sequence). CDR3 coding DNA: TGTGCCAGCAGGTCGACTAGCGGGAATTTTACGAACACCGGGGAGCTGTTTTTT. Translating gives CASRSTSGNFTNTGELFF.

The chain has TRBV7-3 and TRBJ1-1; 12 nucleotides line up with TRBD1. The germline V gene has CDR1 SGHTA and CDR2 FQGTGA. The CDR3 totals 15 residues. J lost 5 bases, V lost 5 bases, and 6 bases had no gene match. DNA of the CDR3: TGTGCCAGCAGCCCGGGACAGGGGGCATGGACTGAAGCTTTCTTT. It yields the protein CASSPGQGAWTEAFF.

The chain uses TRBV13 and TRBJ2-7, with D possibly matching TRBD2 (5 bases). The CDR3 spans 12 residues. Per germline, CDR1 PRHDT and CDR2 FYEKMQ (reference sequence). The ends were cut back, 5 bases at V and 7 bases at J, with 12 bases in the middle. This CDR3 is CASSGGGTEQYF. CDR3 sequence (DNA): TGTGCCAGCAGCGGAGGTGGTACTGAGCAGTACTTC.

The rearrangement uses TRBV7-2 and TRBJ2-5; TRBD2 matches at 12 bases. The germline V gene has CDR1 SGHTA and CDR2 FQGNSA. The CDR3 is 15 amino acids. The J segment lost 3 bases and the V segment lost 1 base, leaving 0 bases of the junction unmatched. The CDR3 nucleotides read TGTGCCAGCAGCTTAGGGACTAGCGGGGAAGAGACCCAGTACTTC. This codes for CASSLGTSGEETQYF.

The V and J genes are TRBV6-5 and TRBJ2-1; D is ambiguous. The CDR3 has 14 residues. Germline values: CDR1 MNHEY, CDR2 SVGAGI. Between the trimmed V and J ends, which lost 6 bases and 1 base, there was a span of 10 bases. CDR3 sequence: CASSVMWSYNEQFF. CDR3 in DNA: TGTGCCAGCAGCGTTATGTGGTCCTACAATGAGCAGTTCTTC.

This clonotype was recorded only once. As DNA, the CDR3 is TGTGCCACCAGCAGACCCCAGACAGGGCGCTACGAGCAGTACTTC. Translated: CATSRPQTGRYEQYF. The rearrangement joins TRBV15 to TRBJ2-7, with TRBD1 matching 7 bases. J lost 3 bases, V lost 2 bases, and 7 bases had no gene match. The CDR3 is 15 residues long. Per the germline V gene, CDR1 is LNHNV and CDR2 is YYDKDF (reference sequence).

The chain links TRBV7-2 to TRBJ2-7; D gene ambiguous. V dropped 5 bases and J dropped 3 bases, with 17 bases sitting between them. CDR1 is SGHTA and CDR2 is FQGNSA in the germline V gene. This CDR3 region has 15 residues. The CDR3 sequence: CASSPDGWPGYEQYF. The CDR3 DNA sequence: TGTGCCAGCAGCCCAGATGGGTGGCCGGGCTACGAGCAGTACTTC.

The CDR3 DNA follows: TGTGCCAGCAGTGACCCTAGTGGAGCGGATACGCAGTATTTT. Translating it yields CASSDPSGADTQYF. The chain has TRBV2 and TRBJ2-3; D is undetermined. Germline V gene lookup returns CDR1 SNHLY and CDR2 FYNNEI. This CDR3 is built from 14 residues. V was trimmed by 3 bases and J by 6 bases, leaving 13 bases between them.

The genes are TRBV20-1 and TRBJ2-7, with D possibly matching TRBD1 (5 bases). There are 13 residues in the CDR3. V lost 4 bases to trimming and J lost 1 base, with 11 bases between them. Germline V lookup: CDR1 DFQATT, CDR2 SNEGSKA (reference sequence). CDR3 coding DNA: TGCAGTGCTAAATCCAGGGAATCCTACGAGCAGTACTTC. Protein product: CSAKSRESYEQYF.

The rearrangement joins TRBV7-9 to TRBJ1-5; 7 bases line up with TRBD1. With 5 bases clipped from V and 4 bases from J, the junction kept 5 bases outside the gene matches. Germline CDR1 reads SEHNR; CDR2 reads FQNEAQ (reference sequence). CDR3 length: 14 amino acids. CDR3: CASSVGQTNQPQHF. For the CDR3, the DNA is TGTGCCAGCAGCGTGGGACAGACTAATCAGCCCCAGCATTTT.